This TCR beta chain was identified in a study of T cell repertoires in cytomegalovirus infection. Study-wide results and limits: People with CMV and the relevant HLA were identified by cumulative public TCR beta family frequency. HLA-C-restricted CMV clonotypes gave the most frequent clonotype in two of eight donors.

V lost 4 bases to trimming and J lost 5 bases, with 14 bases between them. The V gene's germline CDR1 is SGHDN and CDR2 FVKESK. There are 14 residues in the CDR3. TCRdb redid the calling of the reads with MiXCR, one entry per CDR3 protein. The table shows more than 400,000 distinct CDR3 sequences, with roughly 29% occurring only once. Note on this clonotype: Its antigen remains unidentified.

This sequence originates from a human donor in good health (CMV status not recorded). Some clones in this sample may be carry-over from other donors' samples. The sample was PBMCs. V is TRBV14 and J is TRBJ1-1; possible D gene TRBD1, 5 bases. DNA of the CDR3: TGTGCCAGCAGCCGGGACCTCGGTGGGACTGAAGCTTTCTTT. Protein product: CASSRDLGGTEAFF.